This TCR beta chain was obtained from a study of metastatic and nonmetastatic thyroid tumors. In its sample, this clone was seen many times. Original processing methods: It was from CDR3 differences across clinicopathological groups that a distant-metastasis classifier for papillary thyroid cancer was built. TCRdb re-analyzed the PCR reads through MiXCR. The V and J calls were not made by the authors but by TCRdb's processing. The table includes 34,000 or so clones, around a fifth detected once. The V end lost 2 bases, the J end lost 1 base, and 6 bases lay between the germline ends. The CDR3 sequence is 14 residues long. Every patient was untreated before thyroid surgery.

The chain couples TRBV12-3 or TRBV12-4 to TRBJ2-1; weak D call: TRBD2 (5 bases). The material sequenced was blood. The origin of this receptor is a female donor with papillary thyroid cancer or a benign thyroid nodule (not recorded which). Some clones in this sample may be carry-over from other donors' samples. CDR3 sequence reads: CASSLRESYNEQFF. CDR3 DNA sequence: TGTGCCAGCAGTTTAAGGGAGTCCTACAATGAGCAGTTCTTC.